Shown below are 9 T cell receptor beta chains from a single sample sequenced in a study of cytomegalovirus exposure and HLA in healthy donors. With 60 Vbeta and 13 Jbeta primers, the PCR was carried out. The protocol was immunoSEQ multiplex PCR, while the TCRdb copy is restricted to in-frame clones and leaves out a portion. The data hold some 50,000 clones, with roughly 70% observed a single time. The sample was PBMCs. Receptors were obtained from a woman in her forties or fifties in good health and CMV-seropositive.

Here the CDR3 DNA reads TGTGCCACAAACCGGGGCGGGGGCTTCCAAGAGACCCAGTACTTC. Translation gives CATNRGGGFQETQYF. This sequence joins TRBV7-2 and TRBJ2-5; D might be TRBD2 (7 bases). With 10 bases removed from V and 1 base from J, the gap between germline ends came to 19 bases. The CDR3 contains 15 residues. From germline, CDR1 is SGHTA and CDR2 FQGNSA.

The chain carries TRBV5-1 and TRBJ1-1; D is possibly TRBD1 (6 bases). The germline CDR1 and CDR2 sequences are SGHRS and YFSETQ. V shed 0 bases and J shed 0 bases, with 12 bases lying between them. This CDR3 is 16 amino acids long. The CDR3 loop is CASSLATRDMNTEAFF. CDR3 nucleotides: TGCGCCAGCAGCTTGGCCACCCGGGACATGAACACTGAAGCTTTCTTT.

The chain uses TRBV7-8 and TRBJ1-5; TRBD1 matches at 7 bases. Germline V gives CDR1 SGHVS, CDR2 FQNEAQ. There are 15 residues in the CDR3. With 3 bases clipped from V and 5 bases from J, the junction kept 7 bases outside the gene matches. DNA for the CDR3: TGTGCCAGCAGCTTTGGGACAGAGGTATATCAGCCCCAGCATTTT. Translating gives CASSFGTEVYQPQHF.

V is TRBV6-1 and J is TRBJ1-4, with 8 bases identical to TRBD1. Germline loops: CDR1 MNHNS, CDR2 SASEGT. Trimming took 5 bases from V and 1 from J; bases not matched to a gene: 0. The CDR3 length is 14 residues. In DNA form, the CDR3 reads TGTGCCAGCAGTACAGGGGGAACTAATGAAAAACTGTTTTTT. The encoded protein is CASSTGGTNEKLFF.

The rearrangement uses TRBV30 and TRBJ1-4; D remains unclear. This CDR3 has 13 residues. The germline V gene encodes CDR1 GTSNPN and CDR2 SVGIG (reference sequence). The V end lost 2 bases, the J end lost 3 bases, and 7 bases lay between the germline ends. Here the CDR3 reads CAWSPTANEKLFF. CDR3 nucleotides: TGTGCCTGGAGTCCTACAGCTAATGAAAAACTGTTTTTT.

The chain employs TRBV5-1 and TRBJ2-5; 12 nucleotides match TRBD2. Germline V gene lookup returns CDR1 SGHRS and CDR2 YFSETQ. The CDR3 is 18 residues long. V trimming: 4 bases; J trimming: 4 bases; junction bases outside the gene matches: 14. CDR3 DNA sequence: TGCGCCAGCAGCCTGGGACCCACTACTAGCGGGAGGCCAGAGACCCAGTACTTC. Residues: CASSLGPTTSGRPETQYF.

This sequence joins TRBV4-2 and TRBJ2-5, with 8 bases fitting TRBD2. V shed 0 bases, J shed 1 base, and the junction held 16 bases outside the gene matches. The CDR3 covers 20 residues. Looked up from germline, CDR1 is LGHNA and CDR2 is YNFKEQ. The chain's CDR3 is CASSQDPPSGGSGLQETQYF. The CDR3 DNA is TGTGCCAGCAGCCAAGATCCCCCCAGCGGGGGATCGGGGCTCCAAGAGACCCAGTACTTC.

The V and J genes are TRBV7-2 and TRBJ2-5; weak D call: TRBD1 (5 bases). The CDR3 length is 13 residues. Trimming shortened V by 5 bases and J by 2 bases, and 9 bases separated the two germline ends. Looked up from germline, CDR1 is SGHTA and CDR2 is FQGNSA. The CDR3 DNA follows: TGTGCCAGCAGCCCTAGGGGACAAGAGACCCAGTACTTC. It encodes CASSPRGQETQYF.

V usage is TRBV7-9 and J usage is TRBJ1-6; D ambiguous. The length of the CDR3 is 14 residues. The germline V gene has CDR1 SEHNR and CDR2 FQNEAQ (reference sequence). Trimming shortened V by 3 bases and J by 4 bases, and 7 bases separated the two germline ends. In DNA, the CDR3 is TGTGCCAGCAGCTTCCCGGAGTATAATTCACCCCTCCACTTT. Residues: CASSFPEYNSPLHF. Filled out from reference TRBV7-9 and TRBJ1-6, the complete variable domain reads DTGVSQNPRHKITKRGQNVTFRCDPISEHNRLYWYRQTLGQGPEFLTYFQNEAQLEKSRLLSDRFSAERPKGSFSTLEIQRTEQGDSAMYLCASSFPEYNSPLHFGNGTRLTVT.